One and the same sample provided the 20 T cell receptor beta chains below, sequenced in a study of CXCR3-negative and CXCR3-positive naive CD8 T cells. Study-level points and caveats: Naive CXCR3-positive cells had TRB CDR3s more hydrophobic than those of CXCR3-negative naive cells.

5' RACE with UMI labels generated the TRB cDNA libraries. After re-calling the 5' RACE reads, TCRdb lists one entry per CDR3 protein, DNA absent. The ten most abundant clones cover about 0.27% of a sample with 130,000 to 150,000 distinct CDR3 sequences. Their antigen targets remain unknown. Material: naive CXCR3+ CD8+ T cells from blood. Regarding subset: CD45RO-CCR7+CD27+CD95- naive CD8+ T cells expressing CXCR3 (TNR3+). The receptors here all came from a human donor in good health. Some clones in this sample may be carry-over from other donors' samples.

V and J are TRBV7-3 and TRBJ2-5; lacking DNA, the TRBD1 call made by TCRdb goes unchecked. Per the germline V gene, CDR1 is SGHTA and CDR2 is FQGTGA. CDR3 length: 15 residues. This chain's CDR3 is CASSSGGVRGETQYF.

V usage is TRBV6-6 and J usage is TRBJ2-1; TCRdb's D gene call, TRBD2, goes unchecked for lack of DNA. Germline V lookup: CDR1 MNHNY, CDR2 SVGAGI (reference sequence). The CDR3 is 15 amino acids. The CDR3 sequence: CASSYTSSGSHEQFF.

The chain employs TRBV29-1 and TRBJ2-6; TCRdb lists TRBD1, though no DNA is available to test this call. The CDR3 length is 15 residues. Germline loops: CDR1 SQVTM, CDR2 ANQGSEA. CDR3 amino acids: CSVAGDNQGANVLTF.

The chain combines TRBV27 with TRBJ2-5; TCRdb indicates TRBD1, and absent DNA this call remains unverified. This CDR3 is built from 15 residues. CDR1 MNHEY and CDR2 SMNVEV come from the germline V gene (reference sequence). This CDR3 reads CASSKQTGFQETQYF.

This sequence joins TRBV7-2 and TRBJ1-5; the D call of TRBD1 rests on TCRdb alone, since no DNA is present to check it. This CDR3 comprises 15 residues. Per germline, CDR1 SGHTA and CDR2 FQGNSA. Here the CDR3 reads CASSLGGTGGPPQHF.

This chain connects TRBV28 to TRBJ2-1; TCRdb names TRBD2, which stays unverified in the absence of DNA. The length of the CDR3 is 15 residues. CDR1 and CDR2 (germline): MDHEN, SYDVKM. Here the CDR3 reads CASSPSGRDPNEQFF.

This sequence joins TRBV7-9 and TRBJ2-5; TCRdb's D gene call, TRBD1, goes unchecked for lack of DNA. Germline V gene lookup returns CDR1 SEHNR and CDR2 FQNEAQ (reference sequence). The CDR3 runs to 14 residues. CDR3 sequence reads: CASSLSGTEETQYF.

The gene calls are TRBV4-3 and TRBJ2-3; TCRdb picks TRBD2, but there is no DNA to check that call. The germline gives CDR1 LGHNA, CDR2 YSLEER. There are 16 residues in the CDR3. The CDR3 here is CASSPTLAGWGDTQYF.

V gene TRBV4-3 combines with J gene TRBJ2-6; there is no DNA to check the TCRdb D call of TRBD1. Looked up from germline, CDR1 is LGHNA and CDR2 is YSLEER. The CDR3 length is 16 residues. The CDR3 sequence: CASSQVRETGANVLTF.

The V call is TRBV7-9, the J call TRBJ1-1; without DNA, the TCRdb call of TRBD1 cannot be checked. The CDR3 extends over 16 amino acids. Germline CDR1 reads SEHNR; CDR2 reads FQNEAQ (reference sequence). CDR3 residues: CASSLEPGHLNTEAFF.

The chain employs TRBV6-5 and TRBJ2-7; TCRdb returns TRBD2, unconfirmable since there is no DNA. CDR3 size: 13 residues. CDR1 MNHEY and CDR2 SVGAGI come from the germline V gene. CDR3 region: CASSVLAGDEQYF.

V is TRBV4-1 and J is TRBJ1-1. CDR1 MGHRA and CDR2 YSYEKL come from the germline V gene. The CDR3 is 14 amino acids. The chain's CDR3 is CASSQDAGNTEAFF.

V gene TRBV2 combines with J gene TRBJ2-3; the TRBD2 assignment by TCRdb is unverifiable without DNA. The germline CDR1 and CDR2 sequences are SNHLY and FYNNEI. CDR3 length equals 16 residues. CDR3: CASSPRTSGSADTQYF.

The CDR3 region is CASSFGLAGGPSSYNEQFF. The chain has TRBV5-1 and TRBJ2-1; TCRdb's D call, TRBD1, is unchecked because there is no DNA. This CDR3 is 19 amino acids long. From germline, CDR1 is SGHRS and CDR2 YFSETQ.

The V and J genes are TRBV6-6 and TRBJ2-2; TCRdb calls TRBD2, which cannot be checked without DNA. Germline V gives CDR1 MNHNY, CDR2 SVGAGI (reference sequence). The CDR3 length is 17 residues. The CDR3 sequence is CASSYSPAGVNTGELFF.

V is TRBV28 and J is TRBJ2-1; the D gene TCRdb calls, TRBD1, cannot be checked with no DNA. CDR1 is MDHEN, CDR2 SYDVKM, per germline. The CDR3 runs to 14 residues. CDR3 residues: CASSPRGGDNEQFF.

The CDR3 sequence is CASSLAVYNEQFF. The rearrangement links TRBV5-1 to TRBJ2-1; TCRdb outputs TRBD2, but without DNA this stays unchecked. CDR1 and CDR2 from the germline V gene are SGHRS and YFSETQ. The CDR3 sequence is 13 residues long.

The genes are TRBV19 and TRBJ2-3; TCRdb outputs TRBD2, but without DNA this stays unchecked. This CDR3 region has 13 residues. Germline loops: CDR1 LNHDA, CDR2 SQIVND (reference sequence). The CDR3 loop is CASRKRGENVQYF.

The CDR3 sequence is CASSLPRQGASNEQYF. V is TRBV28 and J is TRBJ2-7; TCRdb returns TRBD1, unconfirmable since there is no DNA. CDR3 length: 16 amino acids. Germline CDR1 and CDR2: MDHEN and SYDVKM.

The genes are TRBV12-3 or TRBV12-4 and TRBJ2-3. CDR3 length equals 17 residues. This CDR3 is CASSPIRETLFTDTQYF.